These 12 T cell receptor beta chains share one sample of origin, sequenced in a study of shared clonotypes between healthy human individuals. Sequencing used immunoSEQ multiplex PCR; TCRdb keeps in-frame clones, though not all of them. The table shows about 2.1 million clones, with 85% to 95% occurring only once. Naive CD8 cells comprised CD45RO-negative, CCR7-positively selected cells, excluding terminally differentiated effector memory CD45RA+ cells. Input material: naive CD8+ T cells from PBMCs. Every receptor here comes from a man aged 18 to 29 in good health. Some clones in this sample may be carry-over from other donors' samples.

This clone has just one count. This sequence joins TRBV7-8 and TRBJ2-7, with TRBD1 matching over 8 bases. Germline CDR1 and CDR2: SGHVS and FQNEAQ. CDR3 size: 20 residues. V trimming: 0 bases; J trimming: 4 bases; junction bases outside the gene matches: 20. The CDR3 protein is CASSLAGTGSVGGRGYEQYF. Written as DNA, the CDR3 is TGTGCCAGCAGCTTAGCGGGGACAGGTTCAGTGGGAGGTCGGGGTTACGAGCAGTACTTC.

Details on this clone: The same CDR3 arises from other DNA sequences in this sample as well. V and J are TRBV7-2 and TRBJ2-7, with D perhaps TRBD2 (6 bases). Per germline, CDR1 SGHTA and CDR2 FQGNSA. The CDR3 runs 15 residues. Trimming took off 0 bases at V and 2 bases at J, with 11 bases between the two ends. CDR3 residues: CASSLAGGGAYEQYF. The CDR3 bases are TGTGCCAGCAGCTTAGCGGGTGGCGGGGCCTACGAGCAGTACTTC.

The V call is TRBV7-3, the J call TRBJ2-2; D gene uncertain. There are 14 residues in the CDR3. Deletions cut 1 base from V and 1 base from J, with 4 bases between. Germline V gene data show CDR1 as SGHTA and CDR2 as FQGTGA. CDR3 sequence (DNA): TGTGCCAGCAGCTTAAATTGGAACACCGGGGAGCTGTTTTTT. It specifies CASSLNWNTGELFF.

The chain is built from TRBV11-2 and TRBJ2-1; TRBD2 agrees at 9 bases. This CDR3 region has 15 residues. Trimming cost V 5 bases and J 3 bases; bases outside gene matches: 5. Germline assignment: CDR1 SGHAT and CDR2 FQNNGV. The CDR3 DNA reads TGTGCCAGCAGCCCCCCGACTAGCGGCTACAATGAGCAGTTCTTC. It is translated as CASSPPTSGYNEQFF.

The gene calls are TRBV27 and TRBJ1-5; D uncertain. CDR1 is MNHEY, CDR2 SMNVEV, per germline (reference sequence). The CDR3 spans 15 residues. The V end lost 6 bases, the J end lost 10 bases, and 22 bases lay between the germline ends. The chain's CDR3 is CASSPARTGVRPQHF. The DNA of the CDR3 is TGTGCCAGCAGCCCAGCACGGACCGGGGTAAGACCCCAGCATTTT.

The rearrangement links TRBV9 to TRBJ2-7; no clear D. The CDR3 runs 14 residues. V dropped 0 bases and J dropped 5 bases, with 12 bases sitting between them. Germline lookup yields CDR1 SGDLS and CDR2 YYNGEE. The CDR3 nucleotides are TGTGCCAGCAGCGTAGCGGCTCGGACCCACGAGCAGTACTTC. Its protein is CASSVAARTHEQYF.

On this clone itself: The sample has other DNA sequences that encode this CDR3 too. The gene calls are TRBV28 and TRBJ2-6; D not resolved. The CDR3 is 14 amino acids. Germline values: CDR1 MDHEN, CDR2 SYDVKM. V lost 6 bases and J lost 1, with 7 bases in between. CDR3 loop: CASSPLSGANVLTF. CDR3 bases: TGTGCCAGCAGCCCCTTATCTGGGGCCAACGTCCTGACTTTC.

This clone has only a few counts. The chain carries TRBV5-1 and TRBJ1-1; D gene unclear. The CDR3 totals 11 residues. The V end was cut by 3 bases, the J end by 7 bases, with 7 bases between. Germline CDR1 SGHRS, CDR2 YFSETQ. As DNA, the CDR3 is TGCGCCAGCAGCTCGGGCTTTGAAGCTTTCTTT. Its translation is CASSSGFEAFF.

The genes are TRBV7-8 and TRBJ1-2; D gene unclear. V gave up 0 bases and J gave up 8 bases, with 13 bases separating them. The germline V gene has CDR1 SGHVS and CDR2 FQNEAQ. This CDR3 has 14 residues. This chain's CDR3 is CASSLAYSNSGYTF. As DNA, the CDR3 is TGTGCCAGCAGCTTAGCGTACTCGAACTCCGGCTACACCTTC.

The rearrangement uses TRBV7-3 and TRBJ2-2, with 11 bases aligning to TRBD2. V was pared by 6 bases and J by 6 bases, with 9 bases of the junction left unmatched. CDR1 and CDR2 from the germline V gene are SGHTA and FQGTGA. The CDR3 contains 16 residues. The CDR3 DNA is TGTGCCAGCAGTCCTAGACTAGCGGGATTGCCCGGGGAGCTGTTTTTT. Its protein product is CASSPRLAGLPGELFF.

CDR3 in amino acids: CASSVGGQGGYGYTF. In DNA form, the CDR3 reads TGTGCCAGCAGCGTAGGGGGACAGGGAGGCTATGGCTACACCTTC. The rearrangement uses TRBV9 and TRBJ1-2; TRBD1 aligns across 9 bases. Germline CDR1 reads SGDLS; CDR2 reads YYNGEE. This CDR3 region has 15 residues. Trimming took 0 bases from V and 4 from J; bases not matched to a gene: 4. The full variable domain, with the rest looked up from reference TRBV9 and TRBJ1-2, is DSGVTQTPKHLITATGQRVTLRCSPRSGDLSVYWYQQSLDQGLQFLIQYYNGEERAKGNILERFSAQQFPDLHSELNLSSLELGDSALYFCASSVGGQGGYGYTFGSGTRLTVV.

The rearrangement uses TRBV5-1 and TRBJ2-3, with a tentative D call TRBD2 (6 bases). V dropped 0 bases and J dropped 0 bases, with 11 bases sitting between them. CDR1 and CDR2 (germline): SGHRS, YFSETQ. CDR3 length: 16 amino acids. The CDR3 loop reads CASSLARLASTDTQYF. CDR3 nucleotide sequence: TGCGCCAGCAGCTTGGCGCGGCTAGCGAGCACAGATACGCAGTATTTT.